These 32 T cell receptor beta chains came from one sample sequenced in a study of monozygotic twins with inflammatory bowel disease. No DNA is given; TCRdb re-called the 5' RACE reads and lists each CDR3 protein once. Its clone listing holds some 90,000 distinct CDR3 sequences. Sequencing input: blood. The receptors shown here come from a human donor with ulcerative colitis or Crohn's disease, or a healthy co-twin of an affected twin (not recorded which).

The rearrangement joins TRBV9 to TRBJ2-1; TCRdb returns TRBD1, unconfirmable since there is no DNA. The CDR3 is 16 residues long. Per the germline V gene, CDR1 is SGDLS and CDR2 is YYNGEE. CDR3 sequence: CASSVGVQGSYNEQFF.

The chain combines TRBV20-1 with TRBJ2-2; the TCRdb call, TRBD1, lacks DNA for checking. Germline V gives CDR1 DFQATT, CDR2 SNEGSKA (reference sequence). The CDR3 spans 16 residues. The CDR3 loop is CSARDRGALNTGELFF.

V usage is TRBV27 and J usage is TRBJ1-1; there is no DNA to check the TCRdb D call of TRBD1. Germline V CDR1 and CDR2: MNHEY, SMNVEV (reference sequence). This CDR3 is built from 16 residues. The CDR3 loop reads CASSFGGGRGNTEAFF.

This chain connects TRBV12-3 or TRBV12-4 to TRBJ2-4; TCRdb gives TRBD2 as the D gene, but with no DNA this cannot be confirmed. The CDR3 runs to 16 residues. The CDR3 loop is CASSWGLAEAKNIQYF.

The chain carries TRBV5-3 and TRBJ2-1; TCRdb gives TRBD1 as the D gene, but with no DNA this cannot be confirmed. TRBV5-3 is flagged as an ORF with uncertain function. This CDR3 is built from 14 residues. CDR3 region: CARRVGQGDNEQFF.

The chain employs TRBV7-8 and TRBJ2-7; TCRdb proposes TRBD1, but this gene call is untestable without DNA. Germline loops: CDR1 SGHVS, CDR2 FQNEAQ. The CDR3 has 15 amino acids. CDR3 amino acids: CASSLGLGVVYEQYF.

The chain recombines TRBV9 with TRBJ2-1; TCRdb indicates TRBD1, and absent DNA this call remains unverified. This CDR3 contains 16 residues. CDR1 is SGDLS and CDR2 is YYNGEE in the germline V gene. Here the CDR3 reads CASSGGQGSSYNEQFF.

This CDR3 reads CASSRAGGLYEQYF. The rearrangement joins TRBV7-8 to TRBJ2-7; TCRdb calls TRBD2, which cannot be checked without DNA. Germline V lookup: CDR1 SGHVS, CDR2 FQNEAQ. This CDR3 has 14 residues.

The genes are TRBV5-1 and TRBJ2-2. The CDR3 totals 12 residues. The germline V gene has CDR1 SGHRS and CDR2 YFSETQ. The CDR3 sequence is CASGENTGELFF. Full variable domain (missing parts from reference TRBV5-1 and TRBJ2-2): KAGVTQTPRYLIKTRGQQVTLSCSPISGHRSVSWYQQTPGQGLQFLFEYFSETQRNKGNFPGRFSGRQFSNSRSEMNVSTLELGDSALYLCASGENTGELFFGEGSRLTVL.

The chain employs TRBV18 and TRBJ2-3; as DNA is missing, the TRBD1 call by TCRdb cannot be tested. Germline V lookup: CDR1 KGHSH, CDR2 LQKENI. The CDR3 is 14 amino acids. CDR3 protein: CASSRRDPGTALLF.

The chain carries TRBV18 and TRBJ2-7; TCRdb names TRBD2, which stays unverified in the absence of DNA. This CDR3 is built from 15 residues. The germline V gene has CDR1 KGHSH and CDR2 LQKENI. The CDR3 here is CASSPFDQRGSRQYF.

This chain links TRBV7-9 with TRBJ1-6; the TRBD1 assignment by TCRdb is unverifiable without DNA. The germline CDR1 and CDR2 sequences are SEHNR and FQNEAQ (reference sequence). The CDR3 contains 14 residues. The CDR3 sequence is CASSFPGGNSPLHF.

The rearrangement links TRBV5-1 to TRBJ2-2; with no DNA, the TCRdb D assignment of TRBD1 cannot be verified. The germline gives CDR1 SGHRS, CDR2 YFSETQ. The length of the CDR3 is 16 residues. The CDR3 is CASSLARQTNTGELFF.

V and J are TRBV9 and TRBJ2-2. The germline CDR1 and CDR2 sequences are SGDLS and YYNGEE. The CDR3 spans 13 residues. The CDR3: CASSVAGTGELFF.

The genes are TRBV20-1 and TRBJ2-1; TCRdb indicates TRBD1, and absent DNA this call remains unverified. The CDR3 loop spans 12 amino acids. Germline CDR1 reads DFQATT; CDR2 reads SNEGSKA (reference sequence). The CDR3 is CSAPKQAAEQFF.

This chain links TRBV12-3 or TRBV12-4 with TRBJ1-5. The CDR3 consists of 15 residues. The chain's CDR3 is CASSLVRAGRQPQHF.

The rearrangement links TRBV6-1 to TRBJ2-7; the D gene TCRdb calls, TRBD1, cannot be checked with no DNA. Germline values: CDR1 MNHNS, CDR2 SASEGT. The CDR3 runs 14 residues. The CDR3 sequence is CASSIRTGPYEQYF.

This chain links TRBV9 with TRBJ1-2; TCRdb selects TRBD1, and the lack of DNA leaves this call unchecked. The CDR3 has 19 residues. Germline CDR1 is SGDLS and CDR2 is YYNGEE. CDR3: CASSVKKGSRDRLYYGYTF.

The chain joins TRBV6-6 to TRBJ2-1; absent DNA, TCRdb's TRBD1 call cannot be checked. The CDR3 totals 14 residues. Germline lookup yields CDR1 MNHNY and CDR2 SVGAGI (reference sequence). The CDR3 loop reads CASSFRTVYNEQFF.

The CDR3 here is CASSRDPSGGESGTQYF. The chain uses TRBV3-1 and TRBJ2-5; TCRdb selects TRBD2, and the lack of DNA leaves this call unchecked. Per the germline V gene, CDR1 is LGHDT and CDR2 is YNNKEL (reference sequence). The CDR3 consists of 17 residues.

V and J are TRBV7-2 and TRBJ2-7; TCRdb's D call, TRBD1, is unchecked because there is no DNA. Per the germline V gene, CDR1 is SGHTA and CDR2 is FQGNSA. This CDR3 contains 15 residues. The chain's CDR3 is CASSLGPGKTYEQYF.

CDR3 loop: CASSLVPGSGYTF. The chain joins TRBV5-1 to TRBJ1-2. Germline lookup yields CDR1 SGHRS and CDR2 YFSETQ. The CDR3 totals 13 residues.

The J gene is TRBJ2-4, the V gene TRBV6-5. Germline V CDR1 and CDR2: MNHEY, SVGAGI. The CDR3 spans 15 residues. CDR3 protein: CASSHRSDAKNIQYF.

The chain recombines TRBV5-1 with TRBJ1-2. CDR1 and CDR2 (germline): SGHRS, YFSETQ. The length of the CDR3 is 15 residues. The CDR3 protein is CASSFTGNTNYGYTF. Together with reference TRBV5-1 and TRBJ1-2, the CDR3 gives the full variable domain: KAGVTQTPRYLIKTRGQQVTLSCSPISGHRSVSWYQQTPGQGLQFLFEYFSETQRNKGNFPGRFSGRQFSNSRSEMNVSTLELGDSALYLCASSFTGNTNYGYTFGSGTRLTVV.

The rearrangement joins TRBV7-7 to TRBJ2-2; the D call from TCRdb, TRBD1, cannot be confirmed without DNA. Germline lookup yields CDR1 SSHAT and CDR2 FNYEAQ (reference sequence). The CDR3 length is 15 residues. CDR3 protein: CASSPGAFNTGELFF.

The chain couples TRBV29-1 to TRBJ1-1; TCRdb proposes TRBD1, but this gene call is untestable without DNA. CDR3 length equals 14 residues. Germline V gene sequence: CDR1 SQVTM, CDR2 ANQGSEA. The CDR3 sequence: CSVVTGAKGTEAFF.

This chain joins TRBV12-3 or TRBV12-4 and TRBJ2-3. CDR3 length equals 13 residues. The CDR3 spells CASRRALGDTQYF.

The CDR3 loop is CASSPDRVTQYF. This chain joins TRBV28 and TRBJ2-3; the D call from TCRdb, TRBD1, cannot be confirmed without DNA. The CDR3 has 12 amino acids. In germline, CDR1 is MDHEN, CDR2 SYDVKM.

This rearrangement joins TRBV5-1 to TRBJ2-1. This CDR3 region has 15 residues. CDR1 and CDR2 (germline): SGHRS, YFSETQ. The CDR3 sequence: CASTKITSSYNEQFF.

The V and J genes are TRBV19 and TRBJ2-1; TCRdb gives TRBD1 as the D gene, but with no DNA this cannot be confirmed. The germline V gene encodes CDR1 LNHDA and CDR2 SQIVND (reference sequence). This CDR3 contains 16 residues. CDR3 residues: CASSILHRDPYNEQFF.

CDR3 residues: CSVGGQGAREQYF. The V call is TRBV29-1, the J call TRBJ2-7; the D call from TCRdb, TRBD1, cannot be confirmed without DNA. CDR3 length: 13 residues. Looked up from germline, CDR1 is SQVTM and CDR2 is ANQGSEA.

The chain employs TRBV7-6 and TRBJ2-2; TCRdb picks TRBD2, but there is no DNA to check that call. This CDR3 contains 15 residues. The germline gives CDR1 SGHVS, CDR2 FNYEAQ. The CDR3 is CASSLAGGASGELFF.